This T cell receptor (beta chain) appears in the sequencing data of a study of regulatory T cells in long-lasting Graves disease listed by TCRdb under 2021. Study-wide context: In the newly diagnosed Graves' disease group, patients had been taking antithyroid drugs for less than 3 months. Peripheral blood TCR sequencing and RNA sequencing compared persistent Graves' disease patients with newly diagnosed Graves' disease patients. A total of 35 or so samples were covered by TCR sequencing, comprising approximately 13 persistent and some 20 newly diagnosed Graves' disease patients. The study was registered as a clinical trial and conducted in China. Study-wide conclusions, independent of this receptor: Persistent patients shared more public clonotypes among themselves (over 2,500) than newly diagnosed patients did (more than 950). Sequencing and analysis were restricted to the TCR beta chain. The study examined only peripheral blood because the primary lesion, thyroid tissue, could not be accessed. Persistent Graves' disease patients showed lower TCR Shannon entropy and fewer highly expanded clones than newly diagnosed patients, suggesting clonal expansion. The authors noted that the small sample size was a limitation that may lower accuracy.

Note on this clonotype: It has no known antigen specificity. Base qualities are missing; no much larger clone stands one base away.

Receptor amplification or capture employed multiplex PCR. TCRdb shows the sequencer as Illumina HiSeq 4000. TCR beta libraries were built with iRepertoire HTBI primers and Arm-PCR amplification of CDR3 regions. Gel purification was performed on PCR products prior to sequencing. Regarding the original processing steps: Gene usage analysis of CDR3 amino acid clonotypes used the approximately 62 TRBV and 14 to 15 TRBJ segments found across samples. COPE and FqMerger were used to merge the filtered high-quality paired reads into contigs. BLAST was used to align contigs to the IMGT TRBV, TRBD and TRBJ reference genes, and CDR3 was defined following IMGT. Highly expanded clones were defined as clonotypes with a frequency above 0.1%. Shannon entropy served as the measure of repertoire diversity, while the Gini coefficient captured V-J evenness. A clonotype was considered public if more than one individual shared it. In TCRdb, the public reads were trimmed at Q25 with fastp and aligned with MiXCR, with productive beta chains retained. Rows are unified per CDR3 protein, each entry keeping the most common DNA and genes. The V and J calls shown here were made by TCRdb, not taken from the authors' results. This sample gives about 440,000 distinct CDR3 sequences in total; about 15% of them show up just once. Roughly a sixth of the sample is taken by the ten largest.

The time point label corresponds to: newly diagnosed GD, antithyroid drugs for less than 3 months. For both TCR sequencing and RNA sequencing, RNA was extracted from PBMCs in TRIzol. The diagnosis of Graves' disease was made according to American Thyroid Association guidelines. Recruitment of patients was carried out at an endocrinology department in Xi'an, China. Each patient gave about 9.1 milliliters of peripheral blood, collected in an EDTA anticoagulant tube. PBMCs were isolated by Ficoll Paque Plus density gradient separation without further T cell sorting. RNA quality was checked with an Agilent 2100 Bioanalyzer and agarose gel, and concentration with a NanoDrop 2000. These data were likewise used in another study, on T cells in Graves' hyperthyroidism and ophthalmopathy. The second investigation adds: Stable Graves' hyperthyroidism was defined as no progression to ophthalmopathy during 18 months of follow-up. Hyperthyroidism patients were newly diagnosed, with disease duration under 2 months, and aged 18 to 65 years. Exclusion was applied to patients with uncontrolled infections, other autoimmune diseases, pregnancy or lactation. Diagnoses were established on the basis of clinical symptoms, serum thyroxine and TRAb, thyroid ultrasound, and orbital computed tomography. The first round of RT-PCR for the TCR CDR3 was performed with the HTBI primer set and the Qiagen OneStep RT-PCR kit. Most expanded thyroid clonotypes (frequency above 0.001) were also detected in blood, suggesting blood repertoires may reflect thyroid immune responses. In cross-validation, a model built on a 13 V-J signature told ophthalmopathy apart from stable hyperthyroidism with approximately 90% sensitivity and roughly 83% specificity, and in testing the same model reached 80%/75%. In validation, the model predicted progression to ophthalmopathy with approximately 71% sensitivity and roughly 72% specificity, a median of 6.5 months before onset. TCR V-J signatures able to tell the groups apart were searched for in a discovery cohort of more than 90 patients, of whom over 40 had Graves' ophthalmopathy and about 55 had stable Graves' hyperthyroidism. Prospective prediction of ophthalmopathy was tested in an independent validation cohort of some 20 hyperthyroidism patients and 15 to 17 patients who later progressed to ophthalmopathy. The 100 discovery patients were randomly divided into training and test sets at a 7:3 ratio. In six Graves' hyperthyroidism patients, the study also compared T-cell repertoires from thyroid tissue with T-cell repertoires from blood. Once sampling was done, hyperthyroidism patients were given methimazole at a starting dose of 30 mg daily, whereas ophthalmopathy patients were given high-dose intravenous methylprednisolone. Libraries were constructed in a second round of multiplex PCR, after which size selection and purification were performed. Paired-end sequencing of the libraries was performed with 100 bp reads on an Illumina HiSeq2000. Raw data were processed with SOAPnuke, discarding reads with adapters, uncalled bases, mean Phred below 15, or no exact constant-primer or identifier match. High-quality paired reads were merged with COPE v1.2.5, and unique nucleotide sequences were defined as clonotypes. Clonotypes were aligned to IMGT TRBV, TRBD and TRBJ reference segments using MiTCR v1.1. The analysis included only V-J combinations with a frequency above 0.0001, which together covered around 99% of the repertoires. The TCS score was defined as the ratio of F50 (clonal expansion) to E x V (chaos), calculated using BLOSUM62-based TCRdist between CDR3 peptides within each V-J. Welch's t-statistics and random forest reduced around 520 V-J features to fewer than 15, which were used in a naive Bayes classifier (R e1071). Sample size was not statistically predetermined, and investigators were not blinded to group allocation. The paper reports TCR Vbeta CDR3 sequencing of fewer than 150 peripheral blood samples: 40 or so ophthalmopathy, about 75 hyperthyroidism and about 17 progressor patients.

The material was peripheral blood mononuclear cells (PBMCs), obtained at new diagnosis, from a patient treated with antithyroid drugs. The TCR sequence derives from a woman aged 30 to 39 with Graves disease. Donor details come from another sample of the same person, matched by shared clones.

The CDR3 region: CASSPSGRAGDKNIQYF. The nucleotide sequence is given as TGTGCCAGCAGCCCCTCCGGGAGGGCGGGAGACAAAAACATTCAGTACTTC. The receptor chain draws on TRBV27 and TRBJ2-4, and 8 junction bases match TRBD2. The germline V gene (reference sequence) specifies MNHEY as CDR1 and SMNVEV as CDR2. From cysteine to phenylalanine, the CDR3 is 17 amino acids long. Of the read, only the CDR3 DNA is kept; its 51 bases are in frame from base 1. After removal of 6 bases from V and 3 bases from J, the junction retains 13 bases not matched to a gene.